The rows below give T cell receptor beta chains drawn from one sample of a study of radiation and T cells in renal cell carcinoma. The table came from immunoSEQ multiplex PCR; TCRdb's copy has only in-frame clones and leaves some out. The data hold about 18,000 clones, with around three fifths observed a single time. The specimen comprised tumor tissue, sampled from a patient whose treatment was nephrectomy without radiotherapy. The source is a middle-aged man with renal cell carcinoma. CDR3s include the opening cysteine and the closing phenylalanine or tryptophan. Fields, in order: J gene, V gene, clone size, D gene, CDR3 DNA, CDR3 protein. The D gene is left open where the match is weak. Clone size is stated in some rows and not others, as once, few, many or a class when expanded.

>TRBJ2-7|TRBV30|NA|TRBD1
TGTGCCTGGAGCGCCGAGGGACAGGGGAACCACGAGCAGTACTTC
CAWSAEGQGNHEQYF
>TRBJ1-1|TRBV25-1|NA|NA
TGTGCCAGCAGAGACAGGTTGAACACTGAAGCTTTCTTT
CASRDRLNTEAFF
>TRBJ1-1|TRBV5-4|few|TRBD1
TGTGCCAGCAGCCGGACAGGGAACACTGAAGCTTTCTTT
CASSRTGNTEAFF
>TRBJ2-1|TRBV2|NA|TRBD2
TGTGCCAGCAGTACTAGCGGGTACTCCTACAATGAGCAGTTCTTC
CASSTSGYSYNEQFF
>TRBJ1-2|TRBV5-5|once|NA
TGTGCCAGCAGCTTGGCGAGCGACAGGCTTTATGGCTACACCTTC
CASSLASDRLYGYTF
>TRBJ1-2|TRBV29-1|NA|NA
TGCAGCGTTGCTAGACAGATCAATGGCTACACCTTC
CSVARQINGYTF
>TRBJ2-7|TRBV4-3|NA|TRBD1
TGCGCCAGCAGCCCGGACAGGAGCTCCTACGAGCAGTACTTC
CASSPDRSSYEQYF
>TRBJ1-1|TRBV6-1|medium-sized|TRBD1
TGTGCCAGCAGTGAAAGGCTCCAGGGGGGCGAAACTGAAGCTTTCTTT
CASSERLQGGETEAFF
>TRBJ2-3|TRBV7-2|NA|NA
TGTGCCAGCAGCTTAGAACCGGACGGCACAGATACGCAGTATTTT
CASSLEPDGTDTQYF
>TRBJ2-7|TRBV5-4|many|TRBD1
TGTGCCAGCAGCCCAACCGGGACAGGGGCCTCCTACGAGCAGTACTTC
CASSPTGTGASYEQYF
>TRBJ2-5|TRBV13|NA|TRBD2
TGTGCCAGCAGCGTGGGGGGGATAAAGACCCAGTACTTC
CASSVGGIKTQYF
>TRBJ1-4|TRBV7-2|NA|NA
TGTGCCAGCAGCTTAGGCAGGGATGTTGAACTGTTTTTT
CASSLGRDVELFF
>TRBJ1-2|TRBV20-1|once|NA
TGCAGTGCAGAGAGGGGCTATGGCTACACCTTC
CSAERGYGYTF
>TRBJ1-1|TRBV13|NA|NA
TGTGCCAGCAGCTTTCAGGTGGGGACGAACACTGAAGCTTTCTTT
CASSFQVGTNTEAFF
>TRBJ2-3|TRBV9|NA|NA
TGTGCCAGCAGCTGGGGGGCGGGCACAGATACGCAGTATTTT
CASSWGAGTDTQYF
>TRBJ1-2|TRBV6-5|NA|NA
TGTGCCAGCAGTCTGGGAACCTCCGGGGGATATGGCTACACCTTC
CASSLGTSGGYGYTF
>TRBJ2-5|TRBV28|NA|NA
TGTGCCAGCAGTTTAGGAAGCCAGGATTTCCAAGAGACCCAGTACTTC
CASSLGSQDFQETQYF
>TRBJ2-7|TRBV30|NA|NA
TGTGCCACCTCCGCCGGTAGCGCGTTCGTGGCCTACGAGCAGTACTTC
CATSAGSAFVAYEQYF
>TRBJ1-5|TRBV7-2|NA|NA
TGTGCCAGCAGCGCTAATCGGCTCAATCAGCCCCAGCATTTT
CASSANRLNQPQHF
>TRBJ2-2|TRBV4-1|NA|NA
TGCGCCAGCAGCCACGCTAGAACAGGGGACTCAAGCGGGCTGTTTTTT
CASSHARTGDSSGLFF
>TRBJ1-2|TRBV6-5|NA|TRBD1
TGTGCCAGCAGTTCCCTCCACCTGACAGGGAGCTATGGCTACACCTTC
CASSSLHLTGSYGYTF
>TRBJ2-5|TRBV2|NA|TRBD1
TGTGCCAGCAGTGAACATGGACAGGGGGCTGAAGAGACCCAGTACTTC
CASSEHGQGAEETQYF
>TRBJ2-7|TRBV10-3|NA|TRBD2
TGTGCCATCAGTGAGTCCCTAGCGGGGTCCTACGAGCAGTACTTC
CAISESLAGSYEQYF
>TRBJ2-7|TRBV5-1|NA|TRBD2
TGCGCCAGCAGCCCACGGAGCGGGAAGGACGAGCAGTACTTC
CASSPRSGKDEQYF
>TRBJ1-5|TRBV6-5|NA|TRBD1
TGTGCCAGCAGCCTTGACAGGGGAGCTCAGCCCCAGCATTTT
CASSLDRGAQPQHF
>TRBJ2-2|TRBV11-2|few|NA
TGTGCCAGCAGCTGGGTTCCATTCGGGGAGCTGTTTTTT
CASSWVPFGELFF
>TRBJ2-7|TRBV5-1|NA|TRBD2
TGCGCCAGCAGCTTGGGAGGACTAGCGGGACCTCCCGAGCAGTACTTC
CASSLGGLAGPPEQYF
>TRBJ2-7|TRBV7-9|few|TRBD1
TGTGCCAGCAGCTTATGGGGCACCGGGACAGGGTCCTACGAGCAGTACTTC
CASSLWGTGTGSYEQYF
>TRBJ2-3|TRBV5-1|NA|NA
TGCGCCAGCAGCTTGGAAATAGATACGCAGTATTTT
CASSLEIDTQYF
>TRBJ2-3|TRBV18|NA|TRBD1
TGTGCCAGCTCACCACAGCAGGGGGCGAAAGATACGCAGTATTTT
CASSPQQGAKDTQYF
>TRBJ1-6|TRBV5-6|NA|NA
TGTGCCAGCAGCTTGGTAGTAGATAATTCACCCCTCCACTTT
CASSLVVDNSPLHF
>TRBJ1-1|TRBV5-1|NA|TRBD1
TGCGCCAGCAGCTTAGGGACAGTCAACACTGAAGCTTTCTTT
CASSLGTVNTEAFF
>TRBJ2-5|TRBV30|once|NA
TGTGCCTGCTCCGGGGTGATTCCCCGGGGGGAGACCCAGTACTTC
CACSGVIPRGETQYF
>TRBJ2-5|TRBV5-4|NA|TRBD1
TGTGCCAGCAGTTGGACAGGTCGAGAGACCCAGTACTTC
CASSWTGRETQYF
>TRBJ1-5|TRBV19|NA|TRBD1
TGTGCCAGTAGTATAAGGCTAGGACAGGGCGGCGGTCAGCCCCAGCATTTT
CASSIRLGQGGGQPQHF
>TRBJ2-1|TRBV30|few|NA
TGTGCCTGGAGTGTACAAGAAGATAGTGAGCAGTTCTTC
CAWSVQEDSEQFF
>TRBJ1-2|TRBV28|NA|NA
TGTGCCAGCAGACTTGGACGGGCCAAGAATGGCTACACCTTC
CASRLGRAKNGYTF
>TRBJ1-1|TRBV2|many|NA
TGTGCCAAAAGGGGGGGGGCTTTGGAAGCTTTCTTT
CAKRGGALEAFF
>TRBJ2-2|TRBV5-1|NA|TRBD1
TGCGCCAGCAGCTTGGAATGGACAGGGGGCTTGAACACCGGGGAGCTGTTTTTT
CASSLEWTGGLNTGELFF
>TRBJ2-3|TRBV11-2|NA|NA
TGTGCCAGCAGCTTAGAGAGTCAGACTACGCAGTATTTT
CASSLESQTTQYF
>TRBJ2-1|TRBV9|NA|NA
TGTGCCAGCAGCCCTTCAACCGGCCACGTGAGCTCCTACAATGAGCAGTTCTTC
CASSPSTGHVSSYNEQFF
>TRBJ1-1|TRBV9|few|NA
TGTGCCAGCAGCCCATCGGACGGGAACACTGAAGCTTTCTTT
CASSPSDGNTEAFF
>TRBJ2-7|TRBV19|many|NA
TGTGCCAGTAGTATTGGGGGCCACGAGCAGTACTTC
CASSIGGHEQYF
>TRBJ2-3|TRBV5-1|NA|NA
TGCGCCAGCAGCCCTGGGAGGCTTCGTCTCGGCACAGATACGCAGTATTTT
CASSPGRLRLGTDTQYF
>TRBJ1-1|TRBV9|NA|NA
TGTGCCAGCAGCGTAGTCTCGGATAACACTGAAGCTTTCTTT
CASSVVSDNTEAFF
>TRBJ1-1|TRBV4-1|few|NA
TGCGCCAGCAGCCAAGGGAGGGGCACTGAAGCTTTCTTT
CASSQGRGTEAFF
>TRBJ1-4|TRBV6-1|NA|TRBD1
TGTGCCAGCAGTCAATGGGACAGGGCGAGGGAAAAACTGTTTTTT
CASSQWDRAREKLFF
>TRBJ2-3|TRBV5-6|NA|NA
TGTGCCAGCAGCAGGCTGGGCACAGATACGCAGTATTTT
CASSRLGTDTQYF
>TRBJ1-5|TRBV6-5|few|TRBD1
TGTGCCAGCAACGACGGACAGGGCCAGCCCCAGCATTTT
CASNDGQGQPQHF
>TRBJ1-3|TRBV2|NA|NA
TGTGCCAGCAGTGACAATGCGGAGGACACCATATATTTT
CASSDNAEDTIYF